The rows below give T cell receptor beta chains drawn from one sample of a study of cytomegalovirus exposure and HLA in healthy donors. Here immunoSEQ multiplex PCR was the method, and the copy in TCRdb shows in-frame clones only, minus some. The data hold some 330,000 clones, with roughly 88% observed a single time. The sequencing sample was made of PBMCs. The receptor source for this set is a woman between 18 and 30 years old in good health and CMV-seronegative. The CDR3 runs from the conserved cysteine through the conserved F or W. Each record gives: V gene, J gene, D gene, clone size, CDR3 DNA, CDR3 protein. The D gene is left open where the match is weak. Rows may omit the clone size; those that give it use once, few, many or a size class.

TRBV21-1	TRBJ2-7	.	.	TGTGCCAGCCTTACTACAACCTTAGGAAGTCCGTACGAGCAGTACTTC	CASLTTTLGSPYEQYF
TRBV7-3	TRBJ2-5	.	.	TGTGCCAGCAGCCGAAGCGGAACCCAAGAGACCCAGTACTTC	CASSRSGTQETQYF
TRBV29-1	TRBJ2-3	.	.	TGCAGCGTTGTGGGGCCTATGACAGATACGCAGTATTTT	CSVVGPMTDTQYF
TRBV4-3	TRBJ2-1	TRBD2	.	TGCGCCAGCAGCCCTTGGACTAGCAACAATGAGCAGTTCTTC	CASSPWTSNNEQFF
TRBV7-6	TRBJ2-2	TRBD2	few	TGTGCCAGCAGCTTAGCGCACCTAGCGGGAGGGAACACCGGGGAGCTGTTTTTT	CASSLAHLAGGNTGELFF
TRBV4-3	TRBJ2-1	TRBD2	.	TGCGCCAGCAGCCAAGATCTAGCGGGCACTTACAATGAGCAGTTCTTC	CASSQDLAGTYNEQFF
TRBV7-2	TRBJ2-1	TRBD1	.	TGTGCCAGCTGCCGGGACAGGTCCTACAATGAGCAGTTCTTC	CASCRDRSYNEQFF
TRBV27	TRBJ1-3	TRBD1	.	TGTGCCAGCAGCTACAGGGGGTCGGGAAACACCATATATTTT	CASSYRGSGNTIYF
TRBV19	TRBJ2-2	TRBD2	.	TGTGCCAGTAGTATCAGCGGGGCGAACACCGGGGAGCTGTTTTTT	CASSISGANTGELFF
TRBV23-1	TRBJ1-5	.	.	TGCGCCAGCCACCTCAGGGTTCGGAGTCAGCCCCAGCATTTT	CASHLRVRSQPQHF
TRBV29-1	TRBJ2-3	TRBD2	.	TGCAGCTCCCTGGGGGGGGGCACAGATACGCAGTATTTT	CSSLGGGTDTQYF
TRBV5-1	TRBJ1-1	.	.	TGCGCCAGCAGCGGGGACACTAACACTGAAGCTTTCTTT	CASSGDTNTEAFF
TRBV5-1	TRBJ2-2	TRBD2	few	TGCGCCAGCAGCTTGGAGACTAGCTTATCCGGCGGGGAGCTGTTTTTT	CASSLETSLSGGELFF
TRBV30	TRBJ2-7	.	.	TGTGCCTGGAGTGTTCTCGGCGGTGCGGGGGAGCAGTACTTC	CAWSVLGGAGEQYF
TRBV28	TRBJ2-1	TRBD2	.	TGTGCCAGCAGCCTAAGGACTAGCGGGAGCGACTACAATGAGCAGTTCTTC	CASSLRTSGSDYNEQFF
TRBV4-2	TRBJ2-1	.	once	TGTGCCAGCAGCCAAGAATTACGGGAGAGGTACAATGAGCAGTTCTTC	CASSQELRERYNEQFF
TRBV2	TRBJ2-3	.	.	TGTGCCAGCACTTGGTCCGACTCCGCAGATACGCAGTATTTT	CASTWSDSADTQYF
TRBV4-3	TRBJ2-7	TRBD2	.	TGCGCCAGCAGCCAAGATGGGTCCCGACTAGCGGGTTCCTACGAGCAGTACTTC	CASSQDGSRLAGSYEQYF
TRBV6-6	TRBJ1-2	.	.	TGTGCCAGCAGTCCGACAGAAGACTATGGCTACACCTTC	CASSPTEDYGYTF
TRBV19	TRBJ2-7	.	many	TGTGCCAGTAGTATAAGTGTAGCGGTTTCCTACGAGCAGTACTTC	CASSISVAVSYEQYF
TRBV7-2	TRBJ2-3	TRBD2	many	TGTGCCAGCAGCTTAGCGGCGGGGACTAGCGGGGGTAACACAGATACGCAGTATTTT	CASSLAAGTSGGNTDTQYF
TRBV4-3	TRBJ2-2	TRBD2	.	TGCGCCAGCAGCCAAGATCGGGGCGGGAGGGCCTCGAGCGGGGAGCTGTTTTTT	CASSQDRGGRASSGELFF
TRBV7-9	TRBJ2-1	TRBD2	.	TGTGCCAGCAGGGGACTAGCGGGATTGAATGAGCAGTTCTTC	CASRGLAGLNEQFF
TRBV5-1	TRBJ2-5	.	.	TGCGCCAGCAGCTTGGCAGGACAGATGCAAGAGACCCAGTACTTC	CASSLAGQMQETQYF
TRBV28	TRBJ2-6	TRBD1	.	TGTGCCAGCAGTCCGAGGGACAGGGGGCGCGCTGGGGCCAACGTCCTGACTTTC	CASSPRDRGRAGANVLTF
TRBV7-9	TRBJ1-2	.	.	TGTGCCAGCCAACTCGGGTCTGGCTACACCTTC	CASQLGSGYTF
TRBV27	TRBJ1-1	.	many	TGTGCCAGCAGTTTATCTTTTTTGGGGCAGGGTGAAGCTTTCTTT	CASSLSFLGQGEAFF
TRBV23-1	TRBJ1-5	.	.	TGCGCCAGCAGTCAAGGGGGGAAGCCCCAGCATTTT	CASSQGGKPQHF
TRBV12-5	TRBJ2-3	.	.	TGTGTTAGTGGTTCCCCCAGGGATACGCAGTATTTT	CVSGSPRDTQYF
TRBV6-6	TRBJ2-7	.	.	TGTGCCAGCACCGCACAGGGCGAGGCTACCTACGAGCAGTACTTC	CASTAQGEATYEQYF
TRBV5-4	TRBJ2-1	.	.	TGTGCCAGCAGCCCTAGCCCACCCAGCTCCTACAATGAGCAGTTCTTC	CASSPSPPSSYNEQFF
TRBV7-8	TRBJ2-7	TRBD2	.	TGTGCCAGCAGCCCCCTAGCGGCTTACCCCTACGAGCAGTACTTC	CASSPLAAYPYEQYF
TRBV7-2	TRBJ2-7	TRBD2	once	TGTGCCAGCAGCTATACCAGCGGGGCCAGCTCCTACGAGCAGTACTTC	CASSYTSGASSYEQYF
TRBV2	TRBJ2-1	.	.	TGTGCCAGCAGTAGCGGAATAAGCTCCTACAATGAGCAGTTCTTC	CASSSGISSYNEQFF
TRBV4-2	TRBJ2-1	TRBD2	.	TGTGCCAGCAGCCAAGATGAGGGGTCACGTAGCGGGAGGCTTCTTTACAATGAGCAGTTCTTC	CASSQDEGSRSGRLLYNEQFF
TRBV2	TRBJ2-1	.	.	TGTGCCACCGCACCGGAACAGGAATCCTACAATGAGCAGTTCTTC	CATAPEQESYNEQFF
TRBV29-1	TRBJ2-5	.	.	TGCAGCGTTGAAAACAGGGTCGGAGAGACCCAGTACTTC	CSVENRVGETQYF